These 9 T cell receptor beta chains were sequenced from one sample in a study of T cells in Graves' hyperthyroidism and ophthalmopathy. Authors of the study amplified TCR beta CDR3 regions from RNA transcripts. HTBI primers were used for first-round RT-PCR of the TCR CDR3. TCRdb processed the multiplex PCR reads anew with MiXCR; each CDR3 protein has one entry. The sample shows about 480,000 distinct CDR3 sequences, 13% to 15% of them seen only once. Sequencing input: blood. These receptors came from a young woman with Graves' hyperthyroidism.

This clonotype has at least ten counts. The chain employs TRBV6-1 and TRBJ2-2, with D perhaps TRBD1 (6 bases). Germline CDR1 is MNHNS and CDR2 is SASEGT. With 8 bases removed from V and 2 bases from J, the gap between germline ends came to 12 bases. The CDR3 extends over 14 amino acids. The CDR3 sequence is CASRDIDNTGELFF. CDR3 coding DNA: TGTGCCAGCCGGGACATAGACAACACCGGGGAGCTGTTTTTT.

This clonotype was found many times. The rearrangement links TRBV11-2 to TRBJ2-1; 11 bases are shared with TRBD2. The CDR3 is 16 residues long. Germline CDR1 is SGHAT and CDR2 is FQNNGV. The J segment lost 3 bases and the V segment lost 1 base, leaving 2 bases of the junction unmatched. The CDR3 spells CASSLAGLAGYNEQFF. The CDR3 region has the DNA TGTGCCAGCAGCTTAGCCGGACTAGCGGGCTACAATGAGCAGTTCTTC.

At least ten counts were recorded for this clonotype. V and J are TRBV11-1 and TRBJ2-5; either TRBD1 or TRBD2 may supply D (5 bases each). V lost 5 bases to trimming and J lost 1 base, with 8 bases between them. Per the germline V gene, CDR1 is SGHAT and CDR2 is FQDESV (reference sequence). The CDR3 loop spans 13 amino acids. The CDR3, as DNA: TGTGCCAGCAGCCGGGACCTCCAAGAGACCCAGTACTTC. Amino acid sequence: CASSRDLQETQYF.

This clonotype was seen at least ten times. The V gene is TRBV7-2, the J gene TRBJ2-5; weak D call: TRBD2 (6 bases). V was pared by 4 bases and J by 5 bases, with 14 bases between. This CDR3 is 14 amino acids long. Germline V gene lookup returns CDR1 SGHTA and CDR2 FQGNSA. CDR3 coding DNA: TGTGCCAGCAGCTCGGGACTTCTGCAGGAGACCCAGTACTTC. Protein: CASSSGLLQETQYF.

This clonotype has a count of ten or more. The chain is built from TRBV29-1 and TRBJ2-7; 7 positions agree with TRBD1. With V trimmed by 7 bases and J by 2 bases, 5 bases remained unmatched. The V gene's germline CDR1 is SQVTM and CDR2 ANQGSEA. The CDR3 consists of 12 residues. In nucleotides, the CDR3 is TGCAGCGCTAGACAGGGCCCCTACGAGCAGTACTTC. Translating it yields CSARQGPYEQYF.

In its sample, this clonotype was seen many times. The chain is built from TRBV10-3 and TRBJ1-1; D not resolved. The CDR3 consists of 11 residues. V was cut by 3 bases and J by 8 bases, with 7 bases left in between. CDR1 is ENHRY and CDR2 is SYGVKD in the germline V gene. In nucleotides, the CDR3 is TGTGCCATCAGTGAAGGCAGAGAAGCTTTCTTT. Residues: CAISEGREAFF.

CDR3 amino acids: CASSLELAGANVLTF. The DNA of the CDR3 is TGTGCCAGCAGCTTAGAACTAGCGGGGGCCAACGTCCTGACTTTC. The genes are TRBV7-6 and TRBJ2-6; 7 bases map to TRBD2. The CDR3 is made up of 15 amino acids. CDR1 SGHVS and CDR2 FNYEAQ come from the germline V gene. V gave up 1 base and J gave up 4 bases; unmatched junction bases: 1.

This clonotype showed up just a few times. J is TRBJ2-1 and V is TRBV20-1; 7 bases fit TRBD1. The germline gives CDR1 DFQATT, CDR2 SNEGSKA (reference sequence). This CDR3 has 16 residues. Losses at the gene ends were 2 bases for V and 3 bases for J; bases not matched to a gene: 10. CDR3 sequence reads: CSARPDRFNFYNEQFF. In DNA form, the CDR3 reads TGCAGTGCTAGACCGGACAGGTTTAATTTCTACAATGAGCAGTTCTTC.

In its sample, this clonotype was seen many times. This rearrangement joins TRBV6-5 to TRBJ2-1, with no clear D. Trimming shortened V by 1 base and J by 6 bases, and 16 bases separated the two germline ends. Per the germline V gene, CDR1 is MNHEY and CDR2 is SVGAGI. This CDR3 is built from 16 residues. The CDR3, as DNA: TGTGCCAGCAGTTACTTCTCCCGGGCCCCGGGCAATGAGCAGTTCTTC. This gives the protein CASSYFSRAPGNEQFF.